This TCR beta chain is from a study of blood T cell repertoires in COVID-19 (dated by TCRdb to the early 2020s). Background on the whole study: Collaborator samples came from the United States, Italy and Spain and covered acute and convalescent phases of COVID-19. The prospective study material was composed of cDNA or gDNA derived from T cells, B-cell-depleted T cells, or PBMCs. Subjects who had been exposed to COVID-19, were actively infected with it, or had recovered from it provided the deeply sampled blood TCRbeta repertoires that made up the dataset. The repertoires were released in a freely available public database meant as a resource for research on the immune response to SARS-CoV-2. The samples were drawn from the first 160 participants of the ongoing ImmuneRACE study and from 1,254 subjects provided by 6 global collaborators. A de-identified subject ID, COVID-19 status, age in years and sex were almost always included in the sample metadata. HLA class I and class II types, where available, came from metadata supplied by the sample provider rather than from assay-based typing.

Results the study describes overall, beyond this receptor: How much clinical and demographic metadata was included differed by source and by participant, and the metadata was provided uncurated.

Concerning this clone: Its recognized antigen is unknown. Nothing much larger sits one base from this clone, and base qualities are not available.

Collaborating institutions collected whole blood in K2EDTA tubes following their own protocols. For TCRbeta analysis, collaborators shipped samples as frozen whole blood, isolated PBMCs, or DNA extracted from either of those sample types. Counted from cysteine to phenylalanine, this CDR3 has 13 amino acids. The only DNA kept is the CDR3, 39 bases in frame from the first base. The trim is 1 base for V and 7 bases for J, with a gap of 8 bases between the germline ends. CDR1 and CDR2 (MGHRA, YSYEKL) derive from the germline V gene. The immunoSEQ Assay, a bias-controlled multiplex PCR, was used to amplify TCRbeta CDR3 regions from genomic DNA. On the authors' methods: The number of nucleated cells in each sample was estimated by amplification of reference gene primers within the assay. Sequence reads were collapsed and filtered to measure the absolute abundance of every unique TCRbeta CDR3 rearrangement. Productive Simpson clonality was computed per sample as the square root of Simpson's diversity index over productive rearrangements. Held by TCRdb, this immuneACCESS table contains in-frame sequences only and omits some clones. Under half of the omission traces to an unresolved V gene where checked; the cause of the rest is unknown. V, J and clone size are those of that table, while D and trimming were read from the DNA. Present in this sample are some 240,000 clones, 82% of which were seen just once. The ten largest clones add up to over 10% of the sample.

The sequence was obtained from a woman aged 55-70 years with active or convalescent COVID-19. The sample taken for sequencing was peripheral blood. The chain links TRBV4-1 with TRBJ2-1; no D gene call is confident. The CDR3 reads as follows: CASSQAINNEQFF. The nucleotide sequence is TGCGCCAGCAGCCAAGCCATCAATAATGAGCAGTTCTTC.